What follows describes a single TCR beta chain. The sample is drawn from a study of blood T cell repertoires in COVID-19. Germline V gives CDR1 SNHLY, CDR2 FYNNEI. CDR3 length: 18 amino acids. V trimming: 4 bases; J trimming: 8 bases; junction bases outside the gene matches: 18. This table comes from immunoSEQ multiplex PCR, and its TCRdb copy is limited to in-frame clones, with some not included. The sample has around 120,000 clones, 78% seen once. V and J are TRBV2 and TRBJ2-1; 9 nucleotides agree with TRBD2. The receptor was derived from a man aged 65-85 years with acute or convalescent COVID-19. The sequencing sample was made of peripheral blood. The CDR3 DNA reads TGTGCCAGCAGTGTAATGCGCCTCAGCGGGGGGCCATCCGATGAGCAGTTCTTC. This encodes CASSVMRLSGGPSDEQFF.